The entry that follows covers one T cell receptor (beta chain) sequence. The record originates from a study of blood T cell repertoires in COVID-19. J gave up 7 bases and V 4 bases, and 6 bases lay outside the gene matches. The CDR3 covers 15 residues. Germline CDR1 SGHTA, CDR2 FQGTGA. Original handling: The authors estimated nucleated cell counts from reference gene primer amplification. Sequenced by immunoSEQ multiplex PCR; TCRdb stores in-frame clones only, minus some. Clone size and the V and J calls come from that table; the DNA yielded D and trimming. The table includes some 200,000 clones, 65% to 90% detected once.

This clonotype was sampled from an elderly man with acute or convalescent COVID-19. The specimen was peripheral blood. The chain recombines TRBV7-3 with TRBJ2-1; 11 bases align to TRBD2. In DNA form, the CDR3 reads TGTGCCAGCAGCTCGACTAGCGGGAATTTGAATGAGCAGTTCTTC. Translated: CASSSTSGNLNEQFF. Full variable domain (rest looked up from reference TRBV7-3 and TRBJ2-1): GAGVSQTPSNKVTEKGKYVELRCDPISGHTALYWYRQSLGQGPEFLIYFQGTGAADDSGLPNDRFFAVRPEGSVSTLKIQRTERGDSAVYLCASSSTSGNLNEQFFGPGTRLTVL.